These 2 T cell receptor beta chains were all obtained from the same sample, sequenced in a study of long-term antiretroviral therapy in people with HIV. With survey level as its setting, the immunoSEQ assay was v3.0. The data were produced by immunoSEQ multiplex PCR, yet TCRdb's version contains in-frame clones alone and is incomplete. The data show some 35,000 clones, around 79% seen once. Sequencing used unsorted PBMCs, obtained 3 years after starting antiretroviral therapy. These receptors were taken from a man aged 50-60 years with HIV.

This clone showed up just once. The chain recombines TRBV18 with TRBJ1-6; 8 nucleotides line up with TRBD1. The germline V gene has CDR1 KGHSH and CDR2 LQKENI. Trimming took 0 bases from V and 6 from J; bases not matched to a gene: 4. The CDR3 has 16 residues. CDR3 amino acids: CASSPPRTGINSPLHF. CDR3 DNA: TGTGCCAGCTCACCACCCCGGACAGGGATTAATTCACCCCTCCACTTT.

J is TRBJ2-2 and V is TRBV18; perhaps TRBD1 as D (6 bases). This CDR3 is built from 14 residues. V lost 3 bases and J 5 bases, leaving 10 bases between the germline ends. Germline V gene sequence: CDR1 KGHSH, CDR2 LQKENI. CDR3: CASSPGQPTGELFF. The CDR3 DNA sequence: TGTGCCAGCTCACCTGGACAGCCTACCGGGGAGCTGTTTTTT.